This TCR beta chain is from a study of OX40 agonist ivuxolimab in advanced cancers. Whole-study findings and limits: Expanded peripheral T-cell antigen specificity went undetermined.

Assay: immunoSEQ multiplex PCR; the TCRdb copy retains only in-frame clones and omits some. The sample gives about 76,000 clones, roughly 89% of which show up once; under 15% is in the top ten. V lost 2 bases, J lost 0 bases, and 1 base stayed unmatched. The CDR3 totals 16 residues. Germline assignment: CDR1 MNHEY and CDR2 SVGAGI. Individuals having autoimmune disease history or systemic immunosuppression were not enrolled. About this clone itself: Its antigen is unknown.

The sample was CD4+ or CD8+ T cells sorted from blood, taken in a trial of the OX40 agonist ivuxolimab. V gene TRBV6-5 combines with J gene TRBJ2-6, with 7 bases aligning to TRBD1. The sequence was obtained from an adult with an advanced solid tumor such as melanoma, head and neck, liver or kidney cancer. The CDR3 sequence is CASSYAGGSGANVLTF. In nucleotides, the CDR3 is TGTGCCAGCAGTTACGCAGGGGGCTCTGGGGCCAACGTCCTGACTTTC.